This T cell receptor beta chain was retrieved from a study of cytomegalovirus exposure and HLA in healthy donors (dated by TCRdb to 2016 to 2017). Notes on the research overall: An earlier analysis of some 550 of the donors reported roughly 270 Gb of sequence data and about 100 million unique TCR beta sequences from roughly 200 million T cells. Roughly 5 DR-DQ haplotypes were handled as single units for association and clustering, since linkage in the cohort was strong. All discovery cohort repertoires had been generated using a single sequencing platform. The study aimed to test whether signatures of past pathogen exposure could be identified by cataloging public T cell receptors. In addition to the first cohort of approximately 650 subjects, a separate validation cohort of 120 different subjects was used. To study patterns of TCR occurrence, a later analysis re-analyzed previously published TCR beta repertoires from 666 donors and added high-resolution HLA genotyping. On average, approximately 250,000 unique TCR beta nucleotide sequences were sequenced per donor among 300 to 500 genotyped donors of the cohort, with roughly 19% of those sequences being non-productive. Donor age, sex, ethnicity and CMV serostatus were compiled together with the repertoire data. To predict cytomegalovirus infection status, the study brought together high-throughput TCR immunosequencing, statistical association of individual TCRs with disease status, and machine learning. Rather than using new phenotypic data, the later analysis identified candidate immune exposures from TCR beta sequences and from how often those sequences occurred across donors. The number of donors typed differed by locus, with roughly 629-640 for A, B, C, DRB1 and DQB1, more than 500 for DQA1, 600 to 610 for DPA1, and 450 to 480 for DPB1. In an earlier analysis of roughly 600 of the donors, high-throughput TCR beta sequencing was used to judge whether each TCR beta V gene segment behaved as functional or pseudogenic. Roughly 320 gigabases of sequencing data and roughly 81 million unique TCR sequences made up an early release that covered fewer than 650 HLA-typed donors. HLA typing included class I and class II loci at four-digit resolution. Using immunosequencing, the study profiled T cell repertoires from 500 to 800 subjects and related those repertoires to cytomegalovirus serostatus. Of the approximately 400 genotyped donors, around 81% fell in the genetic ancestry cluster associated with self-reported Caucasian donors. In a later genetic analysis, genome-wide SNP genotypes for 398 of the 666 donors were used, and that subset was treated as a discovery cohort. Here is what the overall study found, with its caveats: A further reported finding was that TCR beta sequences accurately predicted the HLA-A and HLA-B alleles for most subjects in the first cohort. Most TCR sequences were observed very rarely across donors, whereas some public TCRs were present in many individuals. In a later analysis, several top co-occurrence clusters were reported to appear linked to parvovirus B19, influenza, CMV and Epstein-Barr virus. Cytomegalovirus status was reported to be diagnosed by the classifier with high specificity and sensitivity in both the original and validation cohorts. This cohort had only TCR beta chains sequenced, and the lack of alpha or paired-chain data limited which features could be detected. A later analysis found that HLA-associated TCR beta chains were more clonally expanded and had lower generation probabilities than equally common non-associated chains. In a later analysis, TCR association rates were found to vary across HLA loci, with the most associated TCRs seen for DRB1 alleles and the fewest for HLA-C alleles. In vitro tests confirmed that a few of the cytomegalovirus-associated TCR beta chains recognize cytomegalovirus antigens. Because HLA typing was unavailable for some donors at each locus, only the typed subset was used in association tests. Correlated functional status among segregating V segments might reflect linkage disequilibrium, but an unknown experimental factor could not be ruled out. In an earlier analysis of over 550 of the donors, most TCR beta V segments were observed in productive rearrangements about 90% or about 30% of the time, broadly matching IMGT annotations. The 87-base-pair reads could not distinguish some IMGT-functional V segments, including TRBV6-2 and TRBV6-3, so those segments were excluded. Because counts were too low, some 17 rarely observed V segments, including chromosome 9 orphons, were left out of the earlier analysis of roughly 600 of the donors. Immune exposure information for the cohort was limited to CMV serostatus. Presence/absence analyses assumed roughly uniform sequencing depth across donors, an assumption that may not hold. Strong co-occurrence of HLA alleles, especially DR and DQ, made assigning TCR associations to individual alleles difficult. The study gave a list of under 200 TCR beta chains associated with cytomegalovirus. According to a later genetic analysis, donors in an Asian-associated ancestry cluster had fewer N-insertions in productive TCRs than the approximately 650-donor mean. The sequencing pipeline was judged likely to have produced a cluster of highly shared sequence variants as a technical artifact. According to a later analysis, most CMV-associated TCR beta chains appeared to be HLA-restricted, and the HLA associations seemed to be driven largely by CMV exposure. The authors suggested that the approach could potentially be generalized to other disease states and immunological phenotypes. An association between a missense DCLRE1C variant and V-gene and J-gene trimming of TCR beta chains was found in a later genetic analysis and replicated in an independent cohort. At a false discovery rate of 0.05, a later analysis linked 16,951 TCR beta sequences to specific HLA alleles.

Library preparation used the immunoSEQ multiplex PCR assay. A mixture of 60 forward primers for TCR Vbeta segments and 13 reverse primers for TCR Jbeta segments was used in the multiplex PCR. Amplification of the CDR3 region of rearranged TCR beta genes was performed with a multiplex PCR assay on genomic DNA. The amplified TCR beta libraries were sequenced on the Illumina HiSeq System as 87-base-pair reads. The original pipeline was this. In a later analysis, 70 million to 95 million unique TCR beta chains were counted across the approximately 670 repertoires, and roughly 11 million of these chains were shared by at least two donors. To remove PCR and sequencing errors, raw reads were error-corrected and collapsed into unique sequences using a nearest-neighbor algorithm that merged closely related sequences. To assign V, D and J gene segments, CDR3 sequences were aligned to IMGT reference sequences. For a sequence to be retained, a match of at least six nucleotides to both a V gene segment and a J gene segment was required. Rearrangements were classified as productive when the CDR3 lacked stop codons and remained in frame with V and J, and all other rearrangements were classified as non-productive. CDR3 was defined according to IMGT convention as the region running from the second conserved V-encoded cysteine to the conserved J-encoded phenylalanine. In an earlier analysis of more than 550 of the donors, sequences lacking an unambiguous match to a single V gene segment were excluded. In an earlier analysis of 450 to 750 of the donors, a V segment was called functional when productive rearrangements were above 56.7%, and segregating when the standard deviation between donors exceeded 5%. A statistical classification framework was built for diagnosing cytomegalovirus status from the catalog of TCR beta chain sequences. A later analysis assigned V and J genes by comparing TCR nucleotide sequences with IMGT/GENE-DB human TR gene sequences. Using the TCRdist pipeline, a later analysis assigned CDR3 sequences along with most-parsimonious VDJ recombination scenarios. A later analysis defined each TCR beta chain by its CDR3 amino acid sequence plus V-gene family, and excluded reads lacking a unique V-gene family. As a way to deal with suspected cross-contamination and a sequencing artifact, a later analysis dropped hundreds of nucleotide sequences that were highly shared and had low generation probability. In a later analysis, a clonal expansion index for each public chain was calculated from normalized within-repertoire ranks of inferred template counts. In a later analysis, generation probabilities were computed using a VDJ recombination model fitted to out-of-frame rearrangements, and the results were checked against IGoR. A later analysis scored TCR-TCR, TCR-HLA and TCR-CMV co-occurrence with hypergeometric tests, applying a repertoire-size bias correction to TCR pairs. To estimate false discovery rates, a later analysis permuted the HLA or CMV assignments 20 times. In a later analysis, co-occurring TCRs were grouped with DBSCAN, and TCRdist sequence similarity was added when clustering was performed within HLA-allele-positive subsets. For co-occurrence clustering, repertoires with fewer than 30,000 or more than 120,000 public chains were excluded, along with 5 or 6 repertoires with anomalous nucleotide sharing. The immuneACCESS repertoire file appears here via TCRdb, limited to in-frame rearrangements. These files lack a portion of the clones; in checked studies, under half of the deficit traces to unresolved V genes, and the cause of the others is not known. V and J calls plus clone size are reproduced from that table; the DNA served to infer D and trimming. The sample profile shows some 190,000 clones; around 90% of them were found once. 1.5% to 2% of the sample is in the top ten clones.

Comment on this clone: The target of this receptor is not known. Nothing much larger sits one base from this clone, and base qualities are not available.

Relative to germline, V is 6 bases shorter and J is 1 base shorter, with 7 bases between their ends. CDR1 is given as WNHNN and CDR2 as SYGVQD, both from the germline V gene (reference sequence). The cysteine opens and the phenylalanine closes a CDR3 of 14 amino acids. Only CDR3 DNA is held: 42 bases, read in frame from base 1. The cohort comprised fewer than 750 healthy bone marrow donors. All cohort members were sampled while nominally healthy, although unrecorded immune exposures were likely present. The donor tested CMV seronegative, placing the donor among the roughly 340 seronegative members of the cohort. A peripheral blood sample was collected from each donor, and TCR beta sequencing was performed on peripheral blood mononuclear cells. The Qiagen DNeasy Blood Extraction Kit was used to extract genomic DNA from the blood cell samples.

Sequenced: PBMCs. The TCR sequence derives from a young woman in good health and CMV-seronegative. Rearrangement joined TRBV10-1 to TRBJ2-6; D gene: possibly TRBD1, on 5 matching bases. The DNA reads TGCGCCAGCAGCGCAGGGTCTGGGGCCAACGTCCTGACTTTC. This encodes CASSAGSGANVLTF.